The clone carrying this T cell receptor beta chain was counted a few times. The CDR3 regions of TCR beta were amplified from RNA transcripts. First-round RT-PCR of the TCR CDR3 relied on the HTBI primer set. Using its own MiXCR run on the multiplex PCR reads, TCRdb lists one record per CDR3 protein. Of about 410,000 distinct CDR3 sequences in the sample, about 14% were seen once. Uncontrolled infection, other autoimmune disease, pregnancy or lactation excluded patients. This sample was included in a study of T cells in Graves' hyperthyroidism and ophthalmopathy. The material sequenced was blood. This receptor was taken from a woman aged 30 to 39 with Graves' ophthalmopathy.

This CDR3 is CSASHQREVYYEQYF. The CDR3 bases are TGCAGTGCTAGTCACCAGCGGGAGGTGTACTACGAGCAGTACTTC. This chain connects TRBV20-1 to TRBJ2-7; 9 nucleotides agree with TRBD2. Germline-derived CDR1 and CDR2 are DFQATT and SNEGSKA (reference sequence). V shed 3 bases, J shed 3 bases, and the junction held 9 bases outside the gene matches. The CDR3 has 15 residues.